Listed here are 32 T cell receptor beta chains from one sample, sequenced in a study of T cells in Graves' hyperthyroidism and ophthalmopathy. Researchers took RNA transcripts and amplified the TCR beta CDR3 regions from them. TCR CDR3 underwent first-round RT-PCR with the HTBI primer set. One entry per CDR3 protein, called by TCRdb with MiXCR from the multiplex PCR reads. The table has a few hundred thousand distinct CDR3 sequences, 15% seen once; the top ten hold about 33%. The sequencing sample was made of blood. The receptor source for this set is a woman younger than 45 with Graves' hyperthyroidism.

This clonotype was seen many times. This rearrangement joins TRBV27 to TRBJ2-7; D may be TRBD2 (6 bases). Germline CDR1 and CDR2: MNHEY and SMNVEV (reference sequence). The CDR3 is 14 residues long. Trimming left V 5 bases short and J 0 bases short, with 11 bases between. CDR3 in amino acids: CASSPRGTSYEQYF. The CDR3 coding sequence is TGTGCCAGCAGTCCCCGGGGGACCTCCTACGAGCAGTACTTC.

This clonotype was seen a few times. The chain combines TRBV29-1 with TRBJ2-1, with 12 bases fitting TRBD2. The J call may be faulty, since TRBJ2-7 better matches the DNA end. The CDR3 runs to 18 residues. CDR1 is SQVTM and CDR2 is ANQGSEA in the germline V gene. Here the CDR3 DNA reads TGCAGCGTCCTCCCGGGACTAGCGGGTAGGGGTTCCTTTGGTGAGCAGTACTTC. Its translation is CSVLPGLAGRGSFGEQYF.

This clonotype showed up many times. The chain combines TRBV30 with TRBJ2-1, with 13 bases identical to TRBD2. Trimming cost V 4 bases and J 8 bases; bases outside gene matches: 8. The CDR3 runs to 15 residues. Germline values: CDR1 GTSNPN, CDR2 SVGIG (reference sequence). The CDR3 spells CAWTPLAGGFDEQFF. The CDR3 coding sequence is TGTGCCTGGACCCCACTAGCGGGAGGGTTCGATGAGCAGTTCTTC. The full variable domain, its missing parts supplied by reference TRBV30 and TRBJ2-1, is SQTIHQWPATLVQPVGSPLSLECTVEGTSNPNLYWYRQAAGRGLQLLFYSVGIGQISSEVPQNLSASRPQDRQFILSSKKLLLSDSGFYLCAWTPLAGGFDEQFFGPGTRLTVL.

This clonotype was seen ten or more times. The chain combines TRBV11-3 with TRBJ2-1, with unresolved D. Germline CDR1 and CDR2: SGHNT and YENEEA. This CDR3 is 15 amino acids long. Trimming left V 2 bases short and J 2 bases short, with 10 bases between. The CDR3, as DNA: TGTGCCAGCAGCTTATCCGACGGAACCTACAATGAGCAGTTCTTC. Protein sequence: CASSLSDGTYNEQFF.

This clonotype was detected many times. V and J are TRBV10-2 and TRBJ1-2, with 8 bases identical to TRBD1. J lost 4 bases, V lost 8 bases, and 15 bases had no gene match. Germline CDR1 and CDR2: WSHSY and SAAADI. The CDR3 runs 16 residues. CDR3: CASGQGNRARSYGYTF. The CDR3, as DNA: TGCGCCAGCGGACAGGGCAATCGTGCCCGCTCCTATGGCTACACCTTC.

This clonotype has at least ten counts. The chain recombines TRBV18 with TRBJ2-7, with D possibly matching TRBD2 (6 bases). There are 16 residues in the CDR3. Trimming removed 5 bases at V and 5 bases at J, with 22 bases between. From germline, CDR1 is KGHSH and CDR2 LQKENI. CDR3 loop: CASSINRDPGGDEQYF. CDR3 bases: TGTGCCAGCTCAATAAACCGGGACCCCGGGGGAGACGAGCAGTACTTC.

Comment on this clonotype: One end of the junction is discordant with germline, which a read error may explain. The chain joins TRBV6-9 to TRBJ1-2, with D maybe TRBD1 (5 bases). This CDR3 spans 12 amino acids. Germline V gives CDR1 MNHGY, CDR2 SVAAGI. CDR3 coding DNA: TGTGCCGGCAGTTACCCATGGGGGGGCTACACCTTC. Its translation is CAGSYPWGGYTF.

This clonotype appeared many times. The rearrangement uses TRBV27 and TRBJ2-1, with 14 bases matching TRBD2. V was clipped by 7 bases and J by 8 bases; unmatched bases: 16. The CDR3 sequence is 18 residues long. CDR1 and CDR2 (germline): MNHEY, SMNVEV (reference sequence). The CDR3: CASIPRLAGGPVIDEQFF. The DNA of the CDR3 is TGTGCCAGCATCCCGAGACTAGCGGGAGGGCCGGTGATCGATGAGCAGTTCTTC.

This clonotype has ten or more counts. This chain links TRBV29-1 with TRBJ2-1; 10 positions match TRBD2. The CDR3 runs to 17 residues. The germline V gene has CDR1 SQVTM and CDR2 ANQGSEA. J lost 0 bases, V lost 3 bases, and 8 bases had no gene match. For the CDR3, the DNA is TGCAGCGTTGAGGCTCTAGCGGGAGCGATCTCCTACAATGAGCAGTTCTTC. This codes for CSVEALAGAISYNEQFF.

The V call is TRBV12-3 or TRBV12-4, the J call TRBJ1-5; D remains unclear. This CDR3 comprises 16 residues. Trimming took 1 base from V and 2 from J, leaving 12 bases between them. The CDR3 DNA reads as TGTGCCAGCAGTTTAGGCGGGCAGTTCGGCAATCAGCCCCAGCATTTT. This codes for CASSLGGQFGNQPQHF.

The table lists this clonotype with a few counts. The rearrangement joins TRBV20-1 to TRBJ2-5, with 9 bases fitting TRBD1. Germline V CDR1 and CDR2: DFQATT, SNEGSKA (reference sequence). The CDR3 totals 13 residues. V dropped 8 bases and J dropped 4; count of bases not matched to a gene: 8. The DNA of the CDR3 is TGCAGTCCCTGGGGACAGGGTGGAGAGACCCAGTACTTC. Translated: CSPWGQGGETQYF.

This clonotype was seen many times. The chain links TRBV20-1 to TRBJ2-5, with unresolved D. Germline V gene lookup returns CDR1 DFQATT and CDR2 SNEGSKA (reference sequence). The CDR3 spans 13 residues. V lost 1 base to trimming and J lost 5 bases, with 11 bases between them. The CDR3 nucleotides are TGCAGTGCTAGAGTGGTCATCGTGGAGACCCAGTACTTC. This translates into CSARVVIVETQYF.

J is TRBJ2-5 and V is TRBV20-1; 12 bases line up with TRBD1. This CDR3 contains 18 residues. V was pared by 5 bases and J by 5 bases, with 18 bases of the junction left unmatched. The germline gives CDR1 DFQATT, CDR2 SNEGSKA (reference sequence). The DNA of the CDR3 is TGCAGTGCTTCCCCCGGGACAGGGGGCGTAATAATCCGTGAGACCCAGTACTTC. It codes for CSASPGTGGVIIRETQYF.

This clonotype has ten or more counts. The chain joins TRBV3-1 to TRBJ1-1; a weak D match, TRBD1 (5 bases). This CDR3 is 16 amino acids long. V was cut by 3 bases and J by 1 base, with 15 bases left in between. CDR1 is LGHDT and CDR2 is YNNKEL in the germline V gene (reference sequence). CDR3 amino acids: CASSHRAGSGNTEAFF. The CDR3, as DNA: TGTGCCAGCAGCCACCGGGCAGGGTCGGGGAACACTGAAGCTTTCTTT.

This clonotype was seen more than once but under ten times. The rearrangement links TRBV3-1 to TRBJ2-5; 12 bases map to TRBD2. CDR3 length: 16 amino acids. Per germline, CDR1 LGHDT and CDR2 YNNKEL (reference sequence). J gave up 3 bases and V 1 base, and 3 bases lay outside the gene matches. Written as DNA, the CDR3 is TGTGCCAGCAGCCAAGTTAGACTAGCGGGAGAAGAGACCCAGTACTTC. This sequence encodes CASSQVRLAGEETQYF.

The table lists this clonotype with a few counts. The V gene is TRBV6-2 or TRBV6-3, the J gene TRBJ2-1, with a possible D match to TRBD2 (6 bases). Germline assignment: CDR1 MNHEY and CDR2 SVGEGT. V dropped 6 bases and J dropped 0 bases, with 15 bases sitting between them. The CDR3 has 16 residues. The CDR3 here is CASRDLAPSSYNEQFF. In DNA form, the CDR3 reads TGTGCCAGCAGAGACCTAGCGCCGAGCTCCTACAATGAGCAGTTCTTC.

The CDR3 DNA reads TGTGCCAGCAGCGTAGAATTTGGATTTTACACCTTC. The encoded protein is CASSVEFGFYTF. The chain uses TRBV9 and TRBJ1-2, with D unclear. V was trimmed by 0 bases and J by 11 bases, leaving 11 bases between them. In germline, CDR1 is SGDLS, CDR2 YYNGEE. This CDR3 spans 12 amino acids.

The gene calls are TRBV20-1 and TRBJ2-5; tentatively, D is TRBD1 (5 bases). The germline V and J ends were trimmed by 3 bases and 5 bases, with 16 bases remaining between them. The CDR3 covers 14 residues. Germline CDR1 and CDR2: DFQATT and SNEGSKA (reference sequence). This CDR3 reads CSASGGQTRETQYF. Here the CDR3 DNA reads TGCAGTGCTAGTGGCGGACAAACGCGGGAGACCCAGTACTTC.

This chain joins TRBV6-5 and TRBJ2-7; unclear D gene. V was shortened by 7 bases and J by 3 bases, with 16 bases between the two germline ends. Germline V gives CDR1 MNHEY, CDR2 SVGAGI. The CDR3 is 14 residues long. CDR3 DNA sequence: TGTGCCAGCACCTACGCGAAGGGCGTCTACGAGCAGTACTTC. It yields the protein CASTYAKGVYEQYF.

V usage is TRBV29-1 and J usage is TRBJ1-4; 7 bases agree with TRBD1. Unmatched junction bases numbered 10, after V lost 7 bases and J lost 5 bases. Germline values: CDR1 SQVTM, CDR2 ANQGSEA. The length of the CDR3 is 14 residues. The DNA of the CDR3 is TGCAGCGCCACGGAACAGGGGAGGAATGAAAAACTGTTTTTT. This codes for CSATEQGRNEKLFF.

This clonotype was detected a few times. V usage is TRBV28 and J usage is TRBJ1-2; D call uncertain. V lost 4 bases, J lost 3 bases, and 9 bases lay in between. This CDR3 region has 13 residues. Per germline, CDR1 MDHEN and CDR2 SYDVKM. This chain's CDR3 is CASSSGMDYGYTF. CDR3 coding DNA: TGTGCCAGCAGTTCTGGGATGGACTATGGCTACACCTTC.

This clonotype has a count of ten or more. The chain employs TRBV3-1 and TRBJ2-1, with 14 bases identical to TRBD2. CDR3 length: 16 amino acids. After removal of 5 bases from V and 4 bases from J, the junction contained 4 bases not matched to a gene. Germline assignment: CDR1 LGHDT and CDR2 YNNKEL (reference sequence). The CDR3, as DNA: TGTGCCAGCAGCTACGGGACTAGCGGGAGATACAATGAGCAGTTCTTC. Its protein is CASSYGTSGRYNEQFF.

This clonotype has at least ten counts. This sequence joins TRBV7-3 and TRBJ2-7, with a tentative D call TRBD1 (5 bases). The CDR3 sequence is 13 residues long. V was trimmed by 2 bases and J by 7 bases, leaving 12 bases between them. From germline, CDR1 is SGHTA and CDR2 FQGTGA. CDR3 nucleotides: TGTGCCAGCAGCTTAGCCCAGGGTAAAGAGCAGTACTTC. Translation: CASSLAQGKEQYF.

This clonotype has at least ten counts. The chain recombines TRBV20-1 with TRBJ2-1, with TRBD2 matching 9 bases. CDR3 length: 17 residues. Germline V gene sequence: CDR1 DFQATT, CDR2 SNEGSKA (reference sequence). Unmatched junction bases numbered 9, after V lost 0 bases and J lost 3 bases. The CDR3, as DNA: TGCAGTGCTAGAGATTTAGTAGCGGGAGCGGTCTACAATGAGCAGTTCTTC. It specifies CSARDLVAGAVYNEQFF.

V and J are TRBV7-3 and TRBJ2-5; perhaps TRBD2 as D (6 bases). Per the germline V gene, CDR1 is SGHTA and CDR2 is FQGTGA. With 5 bases removed from V and 1 base from J, the gap between germline ends came to 17 bases. The length of the CDR3 is 16 residues. The DNA of the CDR3 is TGTGCCAGCAGCGTACGTGAAGGGAGGCTCCAAGAGACCCAGTACTTC. Its translation: CASSVREGRLQETQYF. Variable domain in full (rest from reference TRBV7-3 and TRBJ2-5): GAGVSQTPSNKVTEKGKYVELRCDPISGHTALYWYRQSLGQGPEFLIYFQGTGAADDSGLPNDRFFAVRPEGSVSTLKIQRTERGDSAVYLCASSVREGRLQETQYFGPGTRLLVL.

There are a few counts of this clonotype. The chain uses TRBV6-1 and TRBJ2-5; TRBD2 matches at 8 bases. CDR1 is MNHNS, CDR2 SASEGT, per germline. Trimming removed 5 bases from V and 13 bases from J; junction bases left unmatched: 6. CDR3 length: 11 residues. The chain's CDR3 is CASSYGRASYF. Written as DNA, the CDR3 is TGTGCCAGCAGTTACGGGAGGGCGTCGTACTTC.

The J gene is TRBJ1-1, the V gene TRBV29-1; D unresolved. Between the trimmed V and J ends, which lost 4 bases and 3 bases, there was a span of 9 bases. CDR3 length equals 12 residues. The V gene's germline CDR1 is SQVTM and CDR2 ANQGSEA. The CDR3 is CSVVVRYTEAFF. In nucleotides, the CDR3 is TGCAGCGTTGTCGTCAGATACACTGAAGCTTTCTTT.

This chain links TRBV4-1 with TRBJ2-2; D gene ambiguous. Trimming shortened V by 2 bases and J by 1 base, and 11 bases separated the two germline ends. In germline, CDR1 is MGHRA, CDR2 YSYEKL. The CDR3 covers 16 residues. CDR3: CASSQTNGLNTGELFF. For the CDR3, the DNA is TGCGCCAGCAGCCAAACGAACGGTTTGAACACCGGGGAGCTGTTTTTT.

The chain links TRBV20-1 to TRBJ1-1, with D possibly TRBD1 on 5 matching bases. Germline V gene sequence: CDR1 DFQATT, CDR2 SNEGSKA (reference sequence). V gave up 2 bases and J gave up 5 bases, with 18 bases separating them. The CDR3 runs to 15 residues. The CDR3 DNA reads as TGCAGTGCTAGATCCGGTGTCCGGGGACGGACTGAAGCTTTCTTT. It encodes CSARSGVRGRTEAFF.

This clonotype has only a few counts. This chain uses TRBV5-1 with TRBJ2-2; 9 nucleotides agree with TRBD1. The germline V gene encodes CDR1 SGHRS and CDR2 YFSETQ. Trimming took 1 base from V and 7 from J; bases not matched to a gene: 5. The CDR3 runs 15 residues. The CDR3 bases are TGCGCCAGCAGCTTGCGGGGACAGGGAATCGGGGAGCTGTTTTTT. It codes for CASSLRGQGIGELFF.

This clonotype was picked up many times. This chain uses TRBV5-5 with TRBJ2-1; 7 bases are a match to TRBD1. This CDR3 comprises 15 residues. V was pared by 4 bases and J by 5 bases, with 9 bases of the junction left unmatched. Germline assignment: CDR1 SGHKS and CDR2 YYEKEE (reference sequence). CDR3 protein: CASSQGVGQNNEQFF. CDR3 nucleotides: TGTGCCAGCAGCCAGGGGGTGGGGCAGAACAATGAGCAGTTCTTC. Full variable domain (missing parts from reference TRBV5-5 and TRBJ2-1): DAGVTQSPTHLIKTRGQQVTLRCSPISGHKSVSWYQQVLGQGPQFIFQYYEKEERGRGNFPDRFSARQFPNYSSELNVNALLLGDSALYLCASSQGVGQNNEQFFGPGTRLTVL.

The sample holds many counts of this clonotype. The rearrangement joins TRBV6-1 to TRBJ2-7; TRBD2 might be the D (6 bases). Germline CDR1 reads MNHNS; CDR2 reads SASEGT. Trimming cost V 8 bases and J 1 base, with 9 bases left between them. The CDR3 sequence is 12 residues long. The DNA for the CDR3 is TGTGCCAGCGGCGGGGAATCCTACGAGCAGTACTTC. It translates to CASGGESYEQYF.